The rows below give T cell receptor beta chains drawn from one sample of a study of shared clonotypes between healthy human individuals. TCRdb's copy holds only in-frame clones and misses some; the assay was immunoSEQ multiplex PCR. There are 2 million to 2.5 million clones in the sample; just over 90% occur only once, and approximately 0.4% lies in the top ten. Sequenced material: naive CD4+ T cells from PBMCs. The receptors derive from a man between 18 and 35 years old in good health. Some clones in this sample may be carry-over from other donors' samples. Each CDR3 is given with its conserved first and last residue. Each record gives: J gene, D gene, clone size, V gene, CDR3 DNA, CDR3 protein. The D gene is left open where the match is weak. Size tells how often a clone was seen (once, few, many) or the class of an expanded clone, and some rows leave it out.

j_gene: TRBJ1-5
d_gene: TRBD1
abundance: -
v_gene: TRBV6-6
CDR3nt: TGTGCCAGCAGCTACGGGACAGGCAATCAGCCCCAGCATTTT
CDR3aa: CASSYGTGNQPQHF

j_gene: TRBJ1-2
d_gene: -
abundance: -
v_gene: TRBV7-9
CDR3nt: TGTGCCAGCAGCTCTCAGGCGGGGGACCATGGCTACACCTTC
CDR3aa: CASSSQAGDHGYTF

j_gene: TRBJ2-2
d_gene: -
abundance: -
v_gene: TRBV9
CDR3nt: TGTGCCAGCAGCGTAGGGCTAGACCCGAACACCGGGGAGCTGTTTTTT
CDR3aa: CASSVGLDPNTGELFF

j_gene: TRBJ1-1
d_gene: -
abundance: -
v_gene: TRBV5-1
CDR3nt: TGCGCCAGCAGCCTCCAGGGGAGCACTGAAGCTTTCTTT
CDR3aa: CASSLQGSTEAFF

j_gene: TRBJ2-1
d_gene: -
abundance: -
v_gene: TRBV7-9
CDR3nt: TGTGCCAGCAGCTTATCCAGTTACAATGAGCAGTTCTTC
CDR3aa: CASSLSSYNEQFF

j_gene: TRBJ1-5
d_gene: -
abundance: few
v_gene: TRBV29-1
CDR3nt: TGCAGCGTTGGGCACAATCAGCCCCAGCATTTT
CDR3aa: CSVGHNQPQHF

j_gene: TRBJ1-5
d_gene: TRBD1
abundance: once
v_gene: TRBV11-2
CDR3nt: TGTGCCAGCAGCCGGAGCTGGGACAGGGGCAATCAGCCCCAGCATTTT
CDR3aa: CASSRSWDRGNQPQHF

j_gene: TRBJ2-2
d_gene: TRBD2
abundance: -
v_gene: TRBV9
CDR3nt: TGTGCCAGCAGCGACCCGGCGGGAGGGCCTTCCGGGGAGCTGTTTTTT
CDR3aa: CASSDPAGGPSGELFF

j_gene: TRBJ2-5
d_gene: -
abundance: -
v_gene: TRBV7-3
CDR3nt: TGTGCCAGCAGCTTAACGGGGACCGGAGAGACCCAGTACTTC
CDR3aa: CASSLTGTGETQYF

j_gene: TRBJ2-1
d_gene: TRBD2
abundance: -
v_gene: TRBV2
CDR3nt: TGTGCCAGCAGTGAAATTGCGGGAGGATTCTCCTACAATGAGCAGTTCTTC
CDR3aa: CASSEIAGGFSYNEQFF

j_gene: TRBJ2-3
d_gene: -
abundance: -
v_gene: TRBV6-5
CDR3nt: TGTGCCAGCAGCCCCCCGAGGGGCACAGATACGCAGTATTTT
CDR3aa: CASSPPRGTDTQYF

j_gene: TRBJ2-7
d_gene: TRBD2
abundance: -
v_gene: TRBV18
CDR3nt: TGTGCCAGCTCACCGACTAGCGGGGATTTCTACGAGCAGTACTTC
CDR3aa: CASSPTSGDFYEQYF

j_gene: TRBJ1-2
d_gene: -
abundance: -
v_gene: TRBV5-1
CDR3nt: TGCGCCAGCAGCTTGTTGATGAATCAAGGTGGCTACACCTTC
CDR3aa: CASSLLMNQGGYTF

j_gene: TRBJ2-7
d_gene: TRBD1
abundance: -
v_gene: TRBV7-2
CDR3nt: TGTGCCAGCAGCCAAGGGGGACAGGGGGTCTACGAGCAGTACTTC
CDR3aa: CASSQGGQGVYEQYF

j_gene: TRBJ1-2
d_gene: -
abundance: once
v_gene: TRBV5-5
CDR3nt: TGTGCCAGCAGCTTGGTAGGGAATTATGGCTACACCTTC
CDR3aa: CASSLVGNYGYTF

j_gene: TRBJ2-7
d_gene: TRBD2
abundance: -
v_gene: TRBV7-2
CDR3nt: TGTGCCAGCAGCCCATCCTCCTCTAGCGGGTCGCCCTACGAGCAGTACTTC
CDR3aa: CASSPSSSSGSPYEQYF

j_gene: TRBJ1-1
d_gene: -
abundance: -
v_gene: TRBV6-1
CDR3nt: TGTGCCAGCACTCCGGCGGGAGGGACTGAAGCTTTCTTT
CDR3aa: CASTPAGGTEAFF

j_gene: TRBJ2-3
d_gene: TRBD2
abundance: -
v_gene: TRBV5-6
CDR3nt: TGTGCCAGCAGCCCTAGCGGGAGCATCACAGATACGCAGTATTTT
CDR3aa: CASSPSGSITDTQYF

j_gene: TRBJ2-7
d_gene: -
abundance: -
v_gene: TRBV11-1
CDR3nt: TGTGCCAGCAGCTTTGGGGCTCAGGGGGGCCACGAGCAGTACTTC
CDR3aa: CASSFGAQGGHEQYF

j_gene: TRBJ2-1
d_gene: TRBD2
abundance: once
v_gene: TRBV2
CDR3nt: TGTGCCAGCAAGTACGCGGGAGGACGTGAGCAGTTCTTC
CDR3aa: CASKYAGGREQFF

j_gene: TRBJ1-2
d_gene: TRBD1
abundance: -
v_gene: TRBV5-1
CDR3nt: TGCGCCAGCAGCTTGGCCGGGGACAGGGTATACGGCTACACCTTC
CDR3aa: CASSLAGDRVYGYTF

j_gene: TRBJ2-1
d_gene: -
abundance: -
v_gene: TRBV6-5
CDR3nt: TGTGCCAGCAGTTACTCGTCCAATTCCTACAATGAGCAGTTCTTC
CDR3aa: CASSYSSNSYNEQFF

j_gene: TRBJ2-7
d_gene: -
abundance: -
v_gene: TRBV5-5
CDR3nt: TGTGCCAGCAGGTCCTTGGGGGATTCCTACGAGCAGTACTTC
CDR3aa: CASRSLGDSYEQYF

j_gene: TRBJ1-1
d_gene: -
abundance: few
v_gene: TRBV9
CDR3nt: TGTGCCAGCAGCGTAGCGGGACACGGGAACACTGAAGCTTTCTTT
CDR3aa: CASSVAGHGNTEAFF

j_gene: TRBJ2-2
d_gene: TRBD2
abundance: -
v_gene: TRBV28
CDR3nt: TGTGCCAGCAGAACTAGCGGATGGGGGACCGGGGAGCTGTTTTTT
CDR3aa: CASRTSGWGTGELFF